This TCR beta chain was found in a study of STAT5B mutations in CD4+ large granular lymphocyte leukemia. This CDR3 region has 16 residues. Germline CDR1 SGHKS, CDR2 YYEKEE (reference sequence). The V segment lost 1 base and the J segment 4 bases; nucleotides outside the gene matches: 8. Whole-study findings and limits: Main leukemic clonotypes were patient-specific, but about 25% appeared at low frequency elsewhere. 8/27 top patient clones versus 2/35 control clones were TRBV06-family.

Using immunoSEQ multiplex PCR, the repertoire was profiled, and TCRdb retains in-frame clones only, with some absent. The data contain under 35,000 clones, more than 65% of them singletons. About this clone: What it binds is unknown.

The chain links TRBV5-5 to TRBJ1-3; TRBD1 matches 7 bases. The source of this sequence is a human donor in good health. The source material was CD4+ T cells from blood buffy coats. CDR3 amino acids: CASSLIGRGTGNTIYF. In nucleotides, the CDR3 is TGTGCCAGCAGCTTGATTGGCAGGGGGACAGGAAACACCATATATTTT.